These T cell receptor beta chains were read from a single sample in a study of CD8 T cells in ankylosing spondylitis. TCRdb re-derived calls from the 5' RACE reads in MiXCR, one entry per CDR3 protein. The table lists some 700,000 distinct CDR3 sequences, 15% to 20% of them singletons. Sequenced: blood, either unsorted or a sorted T cell fraction (not recorded which). The receptors shown here come from a male donor with ankylosing spondylitis. Both conserved end residues are part of each CDR3. A D gene is named only where the DNA matches it firmly.

CDR3aa: CSARAAGAYEQYF; j_gene: TRBJ2-7; d_gene: NA; v_gene: TRBV20-1
CDR3aa: CASSLGGAAGYEQYF; j_gene: TRBJ2-7; d_gene: NA; v_gene: TRBV12-3/TRBV12-4
CDR3aa: CASSAAPYEQYF; j_gene: TRBJ2-7; d_gene: NA; v_gene: TRBV28
CDR3aa: CASSPIDSMGPLHF; j_gene: TRBJ1-6; d_gene: NA; v_gene: TRBV18
CDR3aa: CASSPAPRSGELFF; j_gene: TRBJ2-2; d_gene: NA; v_gene: TRBV7-2
CDR3aa: CASSTDAEGEKLFF; j_gene: TRBJ1-4; d_gene: NA; v_gene: TRBV5-1
CDR3aa: CASSLVEGADSPLHF; j_gene: TRBJ1-6; d_gene: TRBD1; v_gene: TRBV28
CDR3aa: CSATDLQAGAGYEQFF; j_gene: TRBJ2-1; d_gene: TRBD2; v_gene: TRBV20-1
CDR3aa: CSARERSKFLGQETQYF; j_gene: TRBJ2-5; d_gene: NA; v_gene: TRBV20-1
CDR3aa: CASSQAQNTEAFF; j_gene: TRBJ1-1; d_gene: NA; v_gene: TRBV4-3
CDR3aa: CSAKTGDYNSPLHF; j_gene: TRBJ1-6; d_gene: TRBD1; v_gene: TRBV20-1
CDR3aa: CASSYDRGRSGELFF; j_gene: TRBJ2-2; d_gene: TRBD1; v_gene: TRBV6-5
CDR3aa: CSAPGVGETQYF; j_gene: TRBJ2-5; d_gene: NA; v_gene: TRBV20-1
CDR3aa: CASSSDRSPGATGELFF; j_gene: TRBJ2-2; d_gene: NA; v_gene: TRBV6-5
CDR3aa: CAWRDKGRAASYNEQFF; j_gene: TRBJ2-1; d_gene: NA; v_gene: TRBV30
CDR3aa: CASSYSDQYEQYF; j_gene: TRBJ2-7; d_gene: NA; v_gene: TRBV6-6
CDR3aa: CSALRGSYNEQFF; j_gene: TRBJ2-1; d_gene: NA; v_gene: TRBV29-1
CDR3aa: CASSLGKRVHNEQFF; j_gene: TRBJ2-1; d_gene: NA; v_gene: TRBV12-3/TRBV12-4
CDR3aa: CASFLSGSKQTQYF; j_gene: TRBJ2-5; d_gene: TRBD2; v_gene: TRBV3-1
CDR3aa: CASSLAVDRGHGYTF; j_gene: TRBJ1-2; d_gene: TRBD1; v_gene: TRBV11-2
CDR3aa: CAWSRTGLYGYTF; j_gene: TRBJ1-2; d_gene: TRBD1; v_gene: TRBV30
CDR3aa: CSATPSGTYNEQFF; j_gene: TRBJ2-1; d_gene: TRBD2; v_gene: TRBV20-1
CDR3aa: CASSLPIGGRVANTGELFF; j_gene: TRBJ2-2; d_gene: NA; v_gene: TRBV11-1
CDR3aa: CASSLIRGANTEAFF; j_gene: TRBJ1-1; d_gene: NA; v_gene: TRBV5-1
CDR3aa: CASSDGVETQYF; j_gene: TRBJ2-5; d_gene: NA; v_gene: TRBV2
CDR3aa: CASRHIGNRLNTEAFF; j_gene: TRBJ1-1; d_gene: NA; v_gene: TRBV27
CDR3aa: CASSLEGKNEQYF; j_gene: TRBJ2-7; d_gene: NA; v_gene: TRBV5-1
CDR3aa: CASSQDIGGILGTGELFF; j_gene: TRBJ2-2; d_gene: TRBD2; v_gene: TRBV4-1
CDR3aa: CASSLNEYIVGELFF; j_gene: TRBJ2-2; d_gene: NA; v_gene: TRBV7-9
CDR3aa: CASSPWGQYGYTF; j_gene: TRBJ1-2; d_gene: NA; v_gene: TRBV11-2
CDR3aa: CSAGTEYNEQFF; j_gene: TRBJ2-1; d_gene: NA; v_gene: TRBV20-1
CDR3aa: CASSPQDRRLNTEAFF; j_gene: TRBJ1-1; d_gene: TRBD1; v_gene: TRBV18
CDR3aa: CASSRTSGTYEQYF; j_gene: TRBJ2-7; d_gene: TRBD2; v_gene: TRBV7-2
CDR3aa: CASSFGPDSNQPQHF; j_gene: TRBJ1-5; d_gene: NA; v_gene: TRBV5-4
CDR3aa: CASSYTPGQDTEAFF; j_gene: TRBJ1-1; d_gene: TRBD1; v_gene: TRBV6-5
CDR3aa: CASRLSGRFYNEQFF; j_gene: TRBJ2-1; d_gene: NA; v_gene: TRBV4-2
CDR3aa: CASSVVPGVGETQYF; j_gene: TRBJ2-5; d_gene: NA; v_gene: TRBV9
CDR3aa: CASSPLPGGRSNTDTQYF; j_gene: TRBJ2-3; d_gene: NA; v_gene: TRBV12-3/TRBV12-4
CDR3aa: CSASQGDSNQPQHF; j_gene: TRBJ1-5; d_gene: TRBD1; v_gene: TRBV20-1
CDR3aa: CASSYPPGTGSGTQYF; j_gene: TRBJ2-5; d_gene: TRBD1; v_gene: TRBV12-3/TRBV12-4
CDR3aa: CASRLADINNEQFF; j_gene: TRBJ2-1; d_gene: TRBD2; v_gene: TRBV6-1
CDR3aa: CASSEIGTSGDEGKNIQYF; j_gene: TRBJ2-4; d_gene: TRBD2; v_gene: TRBV10-2
CDR3aa: CSVGRGQPYEQYF; j_gene: TRBJ2-7; d_gene: NA; v_gene: TRBV29-1
CDR3aa: CASSLDPPTEVAYEQYF; j_gene: TRBJ2-7; d_gene: NA; v_gene: TRBV5-1
CDR3aa: CASSEWASTDTQYF; j_gene: TRBJ2-3; d_gene: NA; v_gene: TRBV10-1
CDR3aa: CASSQTPRTRPNNEQFF; j_gene: TRBJ2-1; d_gene: TRBD2; v_gene: TRBV14
CDR3aa: CASSLRAGGRNQPQHF; j_gene: TRBJ1-5; d_gene: NA; v_gene: TRBV12-3/TRBV12-4
CDR3aa: CASSVEGDPNTGELFF; j_gene: TRBJ2-2; d_gene: NA; v_gene: TRBV9
CDR3aa: CASSRGTLGGSHF; j_gene: TRBJ2-1; d_gene: NA; v_gene: TRBV5-1
CDR3aa: CAISAGQGGEGKNIQYF; j_gene: TRBJ2-4; d_gene: NA; v_gene: TRBV10-3
CDR3aa: CATSTPSSGLGSKNIQYF; j_gene: TRBJ2-4; d_gene: NA; v_gene: TRBV15
CDR3aa: CASSVGTSGGTDTQYF; j_gene: TRBJ2-3; d_gene: TRBD2; v_gene: TRBV9
CDR3aa: CASSRGRDEKLFF; j_gene: TRBJ1-4; d_gene: NA; v_gene: TRBV4-2
CDR3aa: CASSLPLMAKNIQYF; j_gene: TRBJ2-4; d_gene: NA; v_gene: TRBV5-5
CDR3aa: CASSRTMSGELFF; j_gene: TRBJ2-2; d_gene: NA; v_gene: TRBV4-3
CDR3aa: CASSQVPSRGGGETQYF; j_gene: TRBJ2-5; d_gene: TRBD2; v_gene: TRBV3-1
CDR3aa: CSTYTDTQYF; j_gene: TRBJ2-3; d_gene: NA; v_gene: TRBV29-1
CDR3aa: CASRPTSGSYEQYF; j_gene: TRBJ2-7; d_gene: TRBD2; v_gene: TRBV7-9